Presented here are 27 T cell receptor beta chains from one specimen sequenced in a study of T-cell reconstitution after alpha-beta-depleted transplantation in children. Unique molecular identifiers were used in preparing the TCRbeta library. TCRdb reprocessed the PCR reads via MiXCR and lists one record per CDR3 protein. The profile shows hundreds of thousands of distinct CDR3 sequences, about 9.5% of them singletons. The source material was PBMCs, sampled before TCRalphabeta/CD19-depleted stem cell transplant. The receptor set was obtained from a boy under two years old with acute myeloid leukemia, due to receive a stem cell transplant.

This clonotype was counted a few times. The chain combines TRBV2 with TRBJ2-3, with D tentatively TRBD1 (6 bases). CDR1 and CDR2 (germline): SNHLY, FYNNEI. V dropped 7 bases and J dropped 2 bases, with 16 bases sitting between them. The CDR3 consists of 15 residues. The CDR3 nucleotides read TGTGCCAGCATTCCGACAGGTGCGCTCACAGATACGCAGTATTTT. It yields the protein CASIPTGALTDTQYF.

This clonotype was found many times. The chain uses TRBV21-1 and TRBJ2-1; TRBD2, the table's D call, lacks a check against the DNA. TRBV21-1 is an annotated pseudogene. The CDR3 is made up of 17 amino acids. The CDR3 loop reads CASSNLQLADSYNEQFF. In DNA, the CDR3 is TGTGCCAGCAGCAATTTGCAACTAGCGGATTCCTACAATGAGCAGTTCTTC.

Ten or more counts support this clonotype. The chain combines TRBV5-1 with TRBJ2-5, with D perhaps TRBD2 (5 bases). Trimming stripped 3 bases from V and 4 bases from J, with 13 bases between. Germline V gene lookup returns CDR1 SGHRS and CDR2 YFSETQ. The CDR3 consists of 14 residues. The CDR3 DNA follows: TGCGCCAGCAGCTCCGTCGGGATTCTAGAGACCCAGTACTTC. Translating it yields CASSSVGILETQYF.

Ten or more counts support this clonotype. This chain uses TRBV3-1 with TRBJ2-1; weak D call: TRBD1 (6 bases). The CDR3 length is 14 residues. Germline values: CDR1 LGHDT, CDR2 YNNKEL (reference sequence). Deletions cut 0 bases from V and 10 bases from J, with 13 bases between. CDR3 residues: CASSQEGQGKEQFF. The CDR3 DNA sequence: TGTGCCAGCAGCCAAGAGGGTCAGGGGAAGGAGCAGTTCTTC.

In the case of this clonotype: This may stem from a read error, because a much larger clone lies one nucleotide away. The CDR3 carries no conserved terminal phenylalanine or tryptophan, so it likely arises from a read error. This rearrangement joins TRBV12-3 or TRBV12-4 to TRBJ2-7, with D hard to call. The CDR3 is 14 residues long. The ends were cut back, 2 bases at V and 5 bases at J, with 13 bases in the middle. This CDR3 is CASSLSAVGDEQYS. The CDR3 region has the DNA TGTGCCAGCAGTTTATCCGCAGTTGGGGACGAGCAGTACTCC.

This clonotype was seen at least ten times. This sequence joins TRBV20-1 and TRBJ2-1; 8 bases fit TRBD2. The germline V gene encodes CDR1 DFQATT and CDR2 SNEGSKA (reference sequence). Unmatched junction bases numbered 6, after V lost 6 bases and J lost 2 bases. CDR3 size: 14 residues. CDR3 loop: CSAHSGGPYNEQFF. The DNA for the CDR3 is TGCAGTGCCCACAGCGGGGGCCCCTACAATGAGCAGTTCTTC.

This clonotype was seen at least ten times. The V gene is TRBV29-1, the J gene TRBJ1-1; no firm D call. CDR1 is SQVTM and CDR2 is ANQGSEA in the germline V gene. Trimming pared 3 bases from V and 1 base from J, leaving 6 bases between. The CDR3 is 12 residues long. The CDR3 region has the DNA TGCAGCGTTGATAAAGGGAACACTGAAGCTTTCTTT. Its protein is CSVDKGNTEAFF.

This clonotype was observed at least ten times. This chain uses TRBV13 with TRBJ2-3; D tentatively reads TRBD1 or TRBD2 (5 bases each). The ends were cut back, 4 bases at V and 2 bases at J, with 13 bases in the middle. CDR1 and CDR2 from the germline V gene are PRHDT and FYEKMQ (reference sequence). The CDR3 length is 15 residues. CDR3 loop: CASSSHGGPTDTQYF. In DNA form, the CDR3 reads TGTGCCAGCAGCTCCCATGGGGGTCCCACAGATACGCAGTATTTT.

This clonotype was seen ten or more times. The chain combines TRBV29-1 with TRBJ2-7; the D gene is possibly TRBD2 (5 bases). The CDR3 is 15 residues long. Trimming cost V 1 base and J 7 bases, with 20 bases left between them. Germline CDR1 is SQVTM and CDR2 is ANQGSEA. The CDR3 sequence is CSVEGEERAAREQYF. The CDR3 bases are TGCAGCGTTGAAGGAGAAGAGAGGGCAGCGAGGGAGCAGTACTTC.

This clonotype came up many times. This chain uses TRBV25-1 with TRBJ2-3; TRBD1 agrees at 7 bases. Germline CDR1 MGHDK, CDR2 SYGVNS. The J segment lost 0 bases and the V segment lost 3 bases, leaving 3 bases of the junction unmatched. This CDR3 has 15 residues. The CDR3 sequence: CASSEGQTSTDTQYF. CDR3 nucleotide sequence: TGTGCCAGCAGTGAGGGACAGACTAGCACAGATACGCAGTATTTT.

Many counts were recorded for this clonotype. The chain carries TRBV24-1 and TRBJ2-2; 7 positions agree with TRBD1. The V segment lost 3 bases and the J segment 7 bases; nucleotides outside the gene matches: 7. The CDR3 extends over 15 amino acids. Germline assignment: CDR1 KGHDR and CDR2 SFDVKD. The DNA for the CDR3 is TGTGCCACCAGTGATCCGGGACAGAACGGCGGGGAGCTGTTTTTT. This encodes CATSDPGQNGGELFF.

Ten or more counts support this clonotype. The CDR3 region is CASSLWAGSSYEQYF. In DNA, the CDR3 is TGTGCCAGCAGTTTATGGGCAGGAAGCTCCTACGAGCAGTACTTC. This chain joins TRBV28 and TRBJ2-7; no reliable D call. Between the trimmed V and J ends, which lost 0 bases and 0 bases, there was a span of 9 bases. This CDR3 comprises 15 residues. Germline V gives CDR1 MDHEN, CDR2 SYDVKM.

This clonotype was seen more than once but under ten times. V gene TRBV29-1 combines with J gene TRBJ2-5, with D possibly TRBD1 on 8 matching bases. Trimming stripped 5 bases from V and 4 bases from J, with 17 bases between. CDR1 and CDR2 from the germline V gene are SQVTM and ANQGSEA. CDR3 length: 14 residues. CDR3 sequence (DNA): TGCAGCGTTCTCGGACAGGGCGGGAGAGAGACCCAGTACTTC. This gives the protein CSVLGQGGRETQYF.

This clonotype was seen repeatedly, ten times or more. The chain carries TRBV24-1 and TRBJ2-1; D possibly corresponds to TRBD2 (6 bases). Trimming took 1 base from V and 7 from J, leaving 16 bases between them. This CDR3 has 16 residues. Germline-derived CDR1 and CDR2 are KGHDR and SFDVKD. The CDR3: CATSDLGFRAGNEQFF. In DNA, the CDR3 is TGTGCCACCAGTGATTTAGGTTTTAGGGCGGGGAATGAGCAGTTCTTC.

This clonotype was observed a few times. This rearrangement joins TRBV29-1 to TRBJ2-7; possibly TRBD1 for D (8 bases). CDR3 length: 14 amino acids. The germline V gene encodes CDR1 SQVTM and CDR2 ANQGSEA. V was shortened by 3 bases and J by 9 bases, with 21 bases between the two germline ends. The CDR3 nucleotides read TGCAGCGTTGATTACGGGGGGACAGGTGCTTTGCAGTACTTC. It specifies CSVDYGGTGALQYF.

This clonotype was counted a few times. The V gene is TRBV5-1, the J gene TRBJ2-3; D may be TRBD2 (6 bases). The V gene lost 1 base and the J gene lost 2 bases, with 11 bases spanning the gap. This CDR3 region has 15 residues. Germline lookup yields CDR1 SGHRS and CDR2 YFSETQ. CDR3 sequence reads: CASSLSSVYTDTQYF. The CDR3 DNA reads TGCGCCAGCAGCTTGTCTAGCGTTTACACAGATACGCAGTATTTT. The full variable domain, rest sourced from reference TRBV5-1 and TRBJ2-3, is KAGVTQTPRYLIKTRGQQVTLSCSPISGHRSVSWYQQTPGQGLQFLFEYFSETQRNKGNFPGRFSGRQFSNSRSEMNVSTLELGDSALYLCASSLSSVYTDTQYFGPGTRLTVL.

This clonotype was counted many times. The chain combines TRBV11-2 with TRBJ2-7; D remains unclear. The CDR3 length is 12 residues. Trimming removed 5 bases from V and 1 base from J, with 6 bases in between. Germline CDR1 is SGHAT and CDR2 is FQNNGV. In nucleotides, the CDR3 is TGTGCCAGCAGCCCGATTTCCTACGAGCAGTACTTC. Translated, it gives CASSPISYEQYF.

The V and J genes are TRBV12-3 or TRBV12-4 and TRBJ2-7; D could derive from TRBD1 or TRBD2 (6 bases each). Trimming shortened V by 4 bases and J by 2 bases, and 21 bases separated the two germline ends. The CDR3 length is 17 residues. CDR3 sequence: CASSYPVVGGLPYEQYF. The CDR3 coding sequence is TGTGCCAGCAGTTATCCGGTGGTGGGGGGCCTCCCCTACGAGCAGTACTTC.

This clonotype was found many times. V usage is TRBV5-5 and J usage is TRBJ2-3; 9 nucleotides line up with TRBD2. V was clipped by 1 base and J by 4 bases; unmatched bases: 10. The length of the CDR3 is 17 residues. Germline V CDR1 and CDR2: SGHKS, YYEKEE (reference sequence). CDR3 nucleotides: TGTGCCAGCAGCTTGATGGGGCTAGCGGGGATTGCAGATACGCAGTATTTT. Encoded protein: CASSLMGLAGIADTQYF.

This chain's CDR3 is CASSGLRAAYDGYTF. The CDR3 bases are TGTGCCAGCAGTGGGCTCCGGGCAGCGTATGATGGCTACACCTTC. The chain employs TRBV6-1 and TRBJ1-2, with D uncertain. The CDR3 contains 15 residues. Germline V gene data show CDR1 as MNHNS and CDR2 as SASEGT. Trimming stripped 4 bases from V and 6 bases from J, with 18 bases between.

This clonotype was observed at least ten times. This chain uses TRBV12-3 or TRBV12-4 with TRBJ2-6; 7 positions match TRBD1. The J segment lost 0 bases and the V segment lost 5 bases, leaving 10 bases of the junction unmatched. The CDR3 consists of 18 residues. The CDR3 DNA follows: TGTGCCAGCAGTGCTCAGACAGGGTATACCTCTGGGGCCAACGTCCTGACTTTC. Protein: CASSAQTGYTSGANVLTF.

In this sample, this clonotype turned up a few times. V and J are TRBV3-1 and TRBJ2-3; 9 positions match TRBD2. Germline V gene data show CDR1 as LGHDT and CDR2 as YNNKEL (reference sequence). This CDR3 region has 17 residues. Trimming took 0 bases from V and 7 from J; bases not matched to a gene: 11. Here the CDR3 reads CASSQDSLAGSSYTQYF. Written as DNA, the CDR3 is TGTGCCAGCAGCCAAGATTCCCTAGCGGGGTCATCTTATACGCAGTATTTT.

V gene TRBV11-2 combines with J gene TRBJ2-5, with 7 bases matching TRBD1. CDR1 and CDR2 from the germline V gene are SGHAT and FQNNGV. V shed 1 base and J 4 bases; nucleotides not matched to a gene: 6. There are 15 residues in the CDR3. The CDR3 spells CASSLVVTGRETQYF. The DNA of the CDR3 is TGTGCCAGCAGCTTAGTAGTGACAGGGCGAGAGACCCAGTACTTC.

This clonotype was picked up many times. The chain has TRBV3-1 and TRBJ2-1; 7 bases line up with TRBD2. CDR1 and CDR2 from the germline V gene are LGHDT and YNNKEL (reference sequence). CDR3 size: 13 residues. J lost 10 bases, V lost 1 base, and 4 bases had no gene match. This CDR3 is CASSQGLAGEQFF. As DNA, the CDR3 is TGTGCCAGCAGCCAAGGACTAGCTGGCGAGCAGTTCTTC.

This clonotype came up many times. As DNA, the CDR3 is TGTGCCAGCACTAAAGTGGAGACCCAGTACTTC. It specifies CASTKVETQYF. V usage is TRBV2 and J usage is TRBJ2-5, with D unclear. CDR3 size: 11 residues. CDR1 and CDR2 (germline): SNHLY, FYNNEI. Trimming removed 7 bases at V and 5 bases at J, with 8 bases between.

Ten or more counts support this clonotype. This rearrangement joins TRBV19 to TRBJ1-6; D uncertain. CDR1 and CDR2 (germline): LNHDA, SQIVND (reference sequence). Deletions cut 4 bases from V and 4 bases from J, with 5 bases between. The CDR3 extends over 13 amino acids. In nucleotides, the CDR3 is TGTGCCAGTAGTAACCTTTATAATTCACCCCTCCACTTT. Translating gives CASSNLYNSPLHF.

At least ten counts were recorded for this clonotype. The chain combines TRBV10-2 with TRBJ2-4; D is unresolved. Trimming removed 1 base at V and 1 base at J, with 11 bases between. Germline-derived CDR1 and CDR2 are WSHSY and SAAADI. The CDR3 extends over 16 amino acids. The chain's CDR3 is CASSEFPDGAKNIQYF. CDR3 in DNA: TGCGCCAGCAGTGAGTTCCCAGATGGGGCCAAAAACATTCAGTACTTC.